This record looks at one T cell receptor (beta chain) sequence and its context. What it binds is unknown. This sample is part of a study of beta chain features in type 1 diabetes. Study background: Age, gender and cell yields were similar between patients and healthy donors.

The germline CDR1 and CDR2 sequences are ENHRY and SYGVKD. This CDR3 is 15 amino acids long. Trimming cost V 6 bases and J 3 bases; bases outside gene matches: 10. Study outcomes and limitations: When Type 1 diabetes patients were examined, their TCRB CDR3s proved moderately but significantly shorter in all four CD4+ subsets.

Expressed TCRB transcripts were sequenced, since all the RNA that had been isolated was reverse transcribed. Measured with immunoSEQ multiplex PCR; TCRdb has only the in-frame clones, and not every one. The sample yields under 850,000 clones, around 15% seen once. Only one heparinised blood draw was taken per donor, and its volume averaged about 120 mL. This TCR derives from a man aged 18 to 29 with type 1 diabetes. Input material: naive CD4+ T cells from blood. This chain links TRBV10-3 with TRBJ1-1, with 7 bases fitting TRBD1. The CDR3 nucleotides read TGTGCCATCAGCACCTCCGGGACAGAACACACTGAAGCTTTCTTT. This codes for CAISTSGTEHTEAFF.